This T cell receptor beta chain was retrieved from a study of CD8+ T cells in alopecia areata (dated by TCRdb to between 2017 and 2018). General notes on the study: The treated patients, all with moderate-to-severe alopecia areata, were enrolled in an open-label pilot trial of oral tofacitinib given at 5 to 10 mg twice daily. Patients stayed on tofacitinib for 6 to 18 months and then had 6 months of follow-up off drug so that delayed response and recurrence could be assessed. The SALT score, which quantifies the percentage of affected scalp surface area, was used to measure disease severity in treated patients. To study T cell clonal expansion in alopecia areata, the researchers applied high-throughput TCRbeta sequencing to both the C3H/HeJ mouse model and human patients. On the human side, TCRbeta sequencing was run on scalp tissue and on sorted CD4+ and CD8+ peripheral blood T cells from healthy controls and from alopecia areata patients with either patchy or totalis/universalis disease. Biopsies were taken from tofacitinib-treated patients at baseline and again at 4 and 24 weeks into treatment, and several of those patients also had a later scalp biopsy. Scalp clonality was compared among normal scalp (n=4), patchy alopecia areata scalp (n=8), and alopecia totalis/universalis scalp (n=8). RNA was obtained with the PAXgene miRNA kit for fixed scalp, the miRNeasy kit for PBMCs, and the RNeasy kit for mouse skin. TCRbeta CDR3 regions were amplified by immunoSEQ multiplex PCR with 35 Vbeta forward and 13 Jbeta reverse primers.

General conclusions and limits of the study: The treated cohort was small, with a single nonresponder, so links between baseline CD8+ expansion and response need larger studies. Scalp clonality and the number of expanded CD8+ clones among the top 100 scalp clones were significantly decreased by tofacitinib. Shared TCR sequences between patients were less evident than in mice, which may be partly attributable to HLA diversity in the patient population. Higher clonality and more expanded CD8+ clones were observed in lesional scalp than in normal scalp, particularly in alopecia totalis/universalis, a finding suggestive of antigenic drive. During tofacitinib treatment, many expanded lesional clones remained in scalp and blood, and this persistence may partly explain relapse after treatment is stopped. Unlike mouse skin, where gammadelta T cells dominate, normal human skin contains resident alphabeta T cells that get sequenced too, which complicates analysis of the scalp TCR repertoire.

Library construction relied on the immunoSEQ multiplex PCR assay. RNA was extracted from all samples and reverse transcribed into cDNA, which served as template for TCR sequencing. SuperScript III was used to make first-strand cDNA, primed with a 2:1 mix of oligo-dT and random hexamers. A synthetic immune receptor repertoire was used to assess amplification bias, and residual bias was removed computationally. The original methods were these. After raw reads were preprocessed to remove errors, the CDR3 was defined following IMGT conventions as running from the conserved cysteine to phenylalanine. Clonality was calculated as 1 minus Shannon entropy normalized by log2 of the number of productive unique TCRs. Whether each scalp clone was CD4 or CD8 was inferred by checking scalp TCRbeta sequences against the CD4 and CD8 repertoires from sorted blood. TCRdb limited this immuneACCESS table to in-frame rearrangements with V and J called. A share of clones is missing; checked studies link under half to unresolved V genes, and the rest is unexplained. V and J calls and clone size are as listed in that table; D and trimming were resolved from the DNA. The sample table lists under 350,000 clones, over 45% of them with a count of one. The top ten clones comprise approximately 1.8% of the sample.

What this sample's time point label stands for: 20 to 30 weeks on oral tofacitinib. The treatment or condition label for this specimen denotes: oral pan-JAK inhibitor, 5-10 mg twice daily. Lesional scalp punch biopsies and peripheral blood were obtained from alopecia areata patients. PBMCs were isolated by density centrifugation and stained for CD3, CD4 and CD8, and CD4+ and CD8+ T cells were sorted on a FACSAria. This clone showed up just a few times. The antigen this receptor binds is unknown. Per-nucleotide qualities are absent, and no much larger clonotype sits a single base away. From the cysteine up to the phenylalanine, the CDR3 has a length of 14 residues. Only the CDR3 DNA stays, 42 bases, in frame from base 1. CDR1 and CDR2 were assigned from the germline V gene (reference sequence) as GTSNPN and SVGIG. V and J are truncated by 2 bases and 2 bases respectively, leaving an intervening sequence of 12 bases.

This sequence was found in a human donor with alopecia areata. This chain is built from TRBV30 and TRBJ1-2; the D gene remains uncertain. Specimen: CD4+ T cells sorted from blood, collected at week 24, from a patient treated with tofacitinib. The encoded CDR3 is CAWSRRLTNYGYTF. The DNA sequence is TGTGCCTGGAGTCGACGGCTAACAAACTATGGCTACACCTTC. Extended through the reference TRBV30 and TRBJ1-2 proteins, this CDR3 yields the full variable domain: SQTIHQWPATLVQPVGSPLSLECTVEGTSNPNLYWYRQAAGRGLQLLFYSVGIGQISSEVPQNLSASRPQDRQFILSSKKLLLSDSGFYLCAWSRRLTNYGYTFGSGTRLTVV.